The subject of this entry is one TCR beta chain. The antigen remains unidentified. The sample comes from a study of T cell repertoires in cytomegalovirus infection. MiXCR was run by TCRdb on the reads, yielding one entry per CDR3 protein. Of 100,000 or so distinct CDR3 sequences in the sample, roughly 29% were seen once. The CDR3 runs to 14 residues. Trimming removed 0 bases from V and 8 bases from J, with 11 bases in between. The germline V gene encodes CDR1 MNHEY and CDR2 SVGAGI. The clonotype was recovered from a human donor in good health (CMV status not recorded). Some clones in this sample may be carry-over from other donors' samples. This chain links TRBV6-5 with TRBJ2-1; D is perhaps TRBD1 or TRBD2 (5 bases each). This specimen consisted of CD8+ T cells from cultured PBMCs, obtained from culture after CMV antigen stimulation. This CDR3 reads CASSYSLGTDEQFF. The CDR3 DNA reads TGTGCCAGCAGTTACTCGCTGGGGACGGATGAGCAGTTCTTC.